This TCR beta chain derives from a study of T cell responses to AZD1222 COVID-19 vaccine. Trimming shortened V by 5 bases and J by 6 bases, and 16 bases separated the two germline ends. Germline loops: CDR1 GTSNPN, CDR2 SVGIG (reference sequence). This CDR3 spans 13 amino acids. Study-wide results and limits: Repertoire sampling occurred only after the peak T cell response. Only a handful of AZD1222 recipients tested seropositive at baseline. Mostly white British, mostly female donors; authors suggested clonal diversity may be underestimated. Increased Spike-specific TCR breadth and depth were observed after two AZD1222 doses.

With respect to this clone: Antigen unknown.

Clones were read by immunoSEQ multiplex PCR, and TCRdb kept only the in-frame ones, dropping some. Here the sample spans hundreds of thousands of clones, 93% being singletons. Material: peripheral blood, obtained on day 0 of MenACWY control vaccination. This chain connects TRBV30 to TRBJ1-2, with a possible D match to TRBD1 (6 bases). The clonotype comes from an adult in good health. In DNA, the CDR3 is TGTGCCTGGTCCCGATTACAGGGAGATGGCTACACCTTC. Residues: CAWSRLQGDGYTF.